The rows below give T cell receptor beta chains drawn from one sample of a study of T-cell memory formation after mild COVID-19. TCRdb used MiXCR to reprocess the 5' RACE reads, holding one entry per CDR3 protein. The sample lists about 110,000 distinct CDR3 sequences, around an eighth seen once, with around 43% in the top ten. The sample comprised PBMCs or a T cell subset sorted from them (not recorded which). The origin of the receptors is a young man who had mild COVID-19 (a few samples of this study predate the infection). Cell type and time point are not known. Both conserved end residues are part of each CDR3. A D gene is named only where the DNA matches it firmly. Rows may omit the clone size; those that give it use once, few, many or a size class.

v_gene,abundance,d_gene,j_gene,CDR3nt,CDR3aa
TRBV7-9,few,.,TRBJ1-1,TGTGCCAGCAGCGTAGGGTACGGGTCCTCCTCGCCTCGCGCTTTCTTT,CASSVGYGSSSPRAFF
TRBV29-1,.,.,TRBJ2-5,TGCAGCGTCGGGGACTTCTGGCAGACCCAGTACTTC,CSVGDFWQTQYF
TRBV30,.,.,TRBJ1-1,TGTGCCTGGAGTGTACTATCTGGTTGGAGGACTGAAGCTTTCTTT,CAWSVLSGWRTEAFF
TRBV12-3/TRBV12-4,.,.,TRBJ1-5,TGTGCCAGCAGCACGAGCTACGAACGTGGCCAGCCCCAGCATTTT,CASSTSYERGQPQHF
TRBV12-3/TRBV12-4,many,TRBD1,TRBJ2-7,TGTGCCAGCAGTTTCGGGACAGGGGGAGGACGGTACTTC,CASSFGTGGGRYF
TRBV4-1,few,TRBD2,TRBJ2-3,TGCGCCAGCAGCCCCATTAACGGGGGGGCCGAGGATGGAGATACGCAGTATTTT,CASSPINGGAEDGDTQYF
TRBV21-1,.,.,TRBJ2-2,TGTGCCAGCAGCAAAGTGGAGGGGACCGGGGAGCTGTTTTTT,CASSKVEGTGELFF
TRBV12-3/TRBV12-4,few,TRBD1,TRBJ1-3,TGTGCCAGCAGTTCCGGACAGGGTTGGAACACCATATATTTT,CASSSGQGWNTIYF
TRBV29-1,few,TRBD2,TRBJ2-3,TGCAGCGTTGAATATCAAAGTAGGGCGGGGGGGCTGTTTGATACGCAGTATTTT,CSVEYQSRAGGLFDTQYF
TRBV3-1,once,TRBD1,TRBJ1-1,TGTGCCAGCAGCCCGGGGACAGCCACTGAAGCTTTCTTT,CASSPGTATEAFF
TRBV5-1,few,TRBD1,TRBJ2-1,TGCGCCAGCAGCTTGTACCAGGGGGCAATAAATGAGCAGTTCTTC,CASSLYQGAINEQFF
TRBV7-2,few,TRBD2,TRBJ2-5,TGTGCCAGCAGCTTATTCGGGGGGATAGGAGAGACCCAGTACTTC,CASSLFGGIGETQYF
TRBV6-4,.,TRBD2,TRBJ2-1,TGTGCCAGCAGTGACTCCGCTGGCGGGGGAAACAATGAGCAGTTCTTC,CASSDSAGGGNNEQFF
TRBV25-1,.,.,TRBJ2-7,TGTGCCAGCAGCCCCTCTAGATCCTACGAGCAGTACTTC,CASSPSRSYEQYF
TRBV5-1,.,.,TRBJ1-2,TGCGCCAGCAGCCCCGGGACCCTTGGCTACACCTTC,CASSPGTLGYTF
TRBV25-1,.,.,TRBJ1-1,TGTGCCAGCAGTCCCCGGACCGGATTAACGGCTGAAGCTTTCTTT,CASSPRTGLTAEAFF
TRBV6-5,.,TRBD1,TRBJ2-2,TGTGCCAGCAGTTGGACAGGGTCGAACACCGGGGAGCTGTTTTTT,CASSWTGSNTGELFF
TRBV5-6,few,.,TRBJ1-5,TGTGCCAGCAGTCTGATGGGGGGCGTCGATCAGCCCCAGCATTTT,CASSLMGGVDQPQHF
TRBV12-3/TRBV12-4,.,.,TRBJ1-1,TGTGCCAGCAGTTTCGGGTCGGGGGGTTACACTGAAGCTTTCTTT,CASSFGSGGYTEAFF
TRBV4-3,.,.,TRBJ1-4,TGCGCCAGCAGCGAAGGACGCGGGTTTCTTAATGAAAAACTGTTTTTT,CASSEGRGFLNEKLFF
TRBV5-1,.,.,TRBJ1-2,TGCGCCAGCAGCTTTACCGGGACGGTGAGCAGCTCCTATGGCTACACCTTC,CASSFTGTVSSSYGYTF
TRBV11-3,.,.,TRBJ2-7,TGTGCCAGCAGCCCCTCCGGGCGGGACGAGCAGTACTTC,CASSPSGRDEQYF
TRBV12-3/TRBV12-4,.,TRBD1,TRBJ1-1,TGTGCCAGCAGTCGGACAGGCATCGCTGAAGCTTTCTTT,CASSRTGIAEAFF
TRBV4-3,.,.,TRBJ2-1,TGCGCCAGCAGCCAAGGAGGGGCAGGGAGCTCCTACAATGAGCAGTTCTTC,CASSQGGAGSSYNEQFF
TRBV20-1,.,.,TRBJ2-1,TGCAGTGCTAGCGGGCGGTCGAGTGAGCAGTTCTTC,CSASGRSSEQFF
TRBV7-9,many,.,TRBJ2-5,TGTGCCAGCAGCTCTCTGAGCAGGGGGGCCGGGGAGACCCAGTACTTC,CASSSLSRGAGETQYF
TRBV6-2/TRBV6-3,.,.,TRBJ2-7,TGTGCCAGCAGTCATCTCGGCGAGCAGTACTTC,CASSHLGEQYF
TRBV6-6,.,.,TRBJ1-1,TGTGCCAGCTCTCGCGACGGGAACACTGAAGCTTTCTTT,CASSRDGNTEAFF
TRBV6-6,few,.,TRBJ2-5,TGTGCCAGCAGTTATTTGGGAAACCAAGAGACCCAGTACTTC,CASSYLGNQETQYF
TRBV7-9,many,.,TRBJ2-2,TGTGCCAGCAGCGCGGGTGTTTACACCGGGGAGCTGTTTTTT,CASSAGVYTGELFF
TRBV5-5,.,.,TRBJ1-5,TGTGCCAGCAGCTTGGTGGGGTCCCATCAGCCCCAGCATTTT,CASSLVGSHQPQHF
TRBV7-9,few,TRBD1,TRBJ2-2,TGTGCCAGCAGCTCCCGGACAGGGGGCAAAACCGGGGAGCTGTTTTTT,CASSSRTGGKTGELFF
TRBV6-1,few,TRBD1,TRBJ1-2,TGTGCCAGCTCCCTCGGACAGGGGGCTGGCTACACCTTC,CASSLGQGAGYTF
TRBV7-9,many,.,TRBJ1-1,TGTGCCAGCAGCTTCCTCGAACTGAACACTGAAGCTTTCTTT,CASSFLELNTEAFF
TRBV9,few,.,TRBJ2-1,TGTGCCAGCAGCGACACCCGGGACTTCTCAAACAATGAGCAGTTCTTC,CASSDTRDFSNNEQFF
TRBV19,few,TRBD1,TRBJ2-7,TGTGCCAGTAGCGGGACAGGGGTAAACGACGAGCAGTACTTC,CASSGTGVNDEQYF
TRBV19,.,.,TRBJ1-5,TGTGCCAGTAGCAGACAGGAGAATCAGCCCCAGCATTTT,CASSRQENQPQHF
TRBV4-1,.,TRBD2,TRBJ2-1,TGCGCCAGCAGCCAAGCCGCGGGGGAGTATGAGCAGTTCTTC,CASSQAAGEYEQFF
TRBV18,.,TRBD1,TRBJ1-3,TGTGCCAGCTCACCAGCGAGGGGGCTCGGAAACACCATATATTTT,CASSPARGLGNTIYF
TRBV6-6,many,.,TRBJ1-4,TGTGCCAGCATCAATAGGGCGGCAACTAATGAAAAACTGTTTTTT,CASINRAATNEKLFF
TRBV15,few,TRBD1,TRBJ1-2,TGTGCCACCAGCGGAGACAGGGGTGACTATGGCTACACCTTC,CATSGDRGDYGYTF
TRBV20-1,.,.,TRBJ1-1,TGCAGTGCTAGAGATCAACGGGACATATGGACAACGAACACTGAAGCTTTCTTT,CSARDQRDIWTTNTEAFF
TRBV12-3/TRBV12-4,few,.,TRBJ2-4,TGTGCCAGCAGCCAGCAGGGAGGAGTTAACATTCAGTACTTC,CASSQQGGVNIQYF
TRBV3-1,few,.,TRBJ2-3,TGTGCCAGCAGCCCTACACAGGATACGCAGTATTTT,CASSPTQDTQYF
TRBV15,.,TRBD1,TRBJ2-5,TGTGCCACCAGCGGTCGACCCGGGACAGTTAAAGAGACCCAGTACTTC,CATSGRPGTVKETQYF
TRBV4-2,.,.,TRBJ1-2,TGTGCCAGCAGCCAAGATAGGGGACCCAGCTATGGCTACACCTTC,CASSQDRGPSYGYTF
TRBV18,.,.,TRBJ1-1,TGTGCCAGCTCGTCCAGCGGCAAAGACAGACCGAACACTGAAGCTTTCTTT,CASSSSGKDRPNTEAFF
TRBV6-2/TRBV6-3,few,.,TRBJ2-3,TGTGCCAGCACTCAAACGATTCCGGGACCGTCGCTAGATACGCAGTATTTT,CASTQTIPGPSLDTQYF
TRBV9,many,TRBD2,TRBJ2-5,TGTGCCAGCAGCGTAGGCCTGACTAGCGTAGGAGAGACCCAGTACTTC,CASSVGLTSVGETQYF
TRBV4-1,many,.,TRBJ2-1,TGCGCCAGCAGCCAAGATGGGCACAACAGCTACAATGAGCAGTTCTTC,CASSQDGHNSYNEQFF
TRBV19,few,.,TRBJ1-5,TGTGCCAGTAGTATATACGGCACCTATCAGCCCCAGCATTTT,CASSIYGTYQPQHF
TRBV7-2,few,TRBD2,TRBJ2-1,TGTGCCAGCAGCGGGGGGGAAGAGCAGTTCTTC,CASSGGEEQFF
TRBV4-1,few,.,TRBJ1-6,TGCGCCAGCAGCCAAGTTAATTCACCCCTCCACTTT,CASSQVNSPLHF